These 30 T cell receptor beta chains came from one sample sequenced in a study of tumor and adjacent non-tumor tissue in lung cancer. RNA was extracted from bulk tissue without any cell sorting. The normal lung tissue was taken more than 3 cm from the tumor edge. The library came from three nested PCR rounds adapted from ARM-PCR protocols. TCRdb itself ran the multiplex PCR reads through MiXCR, one entry per CDR3 protein. The table has 70,000 to 95,000 distinct CDR3 sequences, 76% seen once; the top ten hold around two fifths. The sample taken for sequencing was distant non-tumor lung tissue. The receptors stem from a man aged 70-80 years with non-small cell lung cancer.

This clonotype appeared a few times. CDR3 sequence reads: CASSLEYLGQGHGYTF. As DNA, the CDR3 is TGTGCCAGCAGCTTAGAATATCTGGGACAGGGCCATGGCTACACCTTC. The V gene is TRBV5-5, the J gene TRBJ1-2; TRBD1 aligns across 9 bases. The CDR3 is made up of 16 amino acids. V trimming: 2 bases; J trimming: 6 bases; junction bases outside the gene matches: 11. From germline, CDR1 is SGHKS and CDR2 YYEKEE (reference sequence). The full variable domain, rest sourced from reference TRBV5-5 and TRBJ1-2, is DAGVTQSPTHLIKTRGQQVTLRCSPISGHKSVSWYQQVLGQGPQFIFQYYEKEERGRGNFPDRFSARQFPNYSSELNVNALLLGDSALYLCASSLEYLGQGHGYTFGSGTRLTVV.

A remark on this clonotype: Because it lacks the conserved phenylalanine or tryptophan at the end, this CDR3 is likely a read error. It is unclear where the CDR3 begins or ends on the DNA, so no DNA is shown, and the CDR3 is as TCRdb lists it. CDR3 amino acids: CASSSGTRGSGANVLTI. The V call is TRBV6-5, the J call TRBJ2-6; whether TRBD1, the table's D call, matches the DNA was not checked. The CDR3 is 17 residues long, ends included. Germline-derived CDR1 and CDR2 are MNHEY and SVGAGI.

There are a few counts of this clonotype. Mismatch with germline at one junction end may stem from a read error. The chain links TRBV28 to TRBJ2-1; D unresolved. The CDR3 sequence is 14 residues long. The germline gives CDR1 MDHEN, CDR2 SYDVKM. CDR3 nucleotides: TGTGCCAGCAGTTTAGAAGAGAGTCTCGATGAGCAGTTGTTC. It codes for CASSLEESLDEQLF. The whole variable domain, remainder taken from reference TRBV28 and TRBJ2-1, is DVKVTQSSRYLVKRTGEKVFLECVQDMDHENMFWYRQDPGLGLRLIYFSYDVKMKEKGDIPEGYSVSREKKERFSLILESASTNQTSMYLCASSLEESLDEQLFGPGTRLTVL.

This clonotype showed up many times. The V gene is TRBV14, the J gene TRBJ2-5, with 10 bases matching TRBD2. CDR1 and CDR2 (germline): SGHDN, FVKESK. With 3 bases clipped from V and 4 bases from J, the junction kept 5 bases outside the gene matches. The CDR3 extends over 15 amino acids. The CDR3 loop reads CASSQLLAGIETQYF. The CDR3 DNA reads TGTGCCAGCAGCCAGCTACTAGCGGGAATAGAGACCCAGTACTTC.

For this clonotype: With a much larger clone just one base away, this may be a read error. The CDR3 here is CSASTAGVKTQYF. CDR3 DNA: TGCAGTGCTAGTACGGCGGGAGTAAAGACCCAGTACTTC. This chain connects TRBV20-1 to TRBJ2-5, with 7 bases that match TRBD2. The length of the CDR3 is 13 residues. Per germline, CDR1 DFQATT and CDR2 SNEGSKA (reference sequence). The V segment lost 3 bases and the J segment 6 bases; nucleotides outside the gene matches: 7.

The table lists this clonotype with a count of one. This chain connects TRBV4-1 to TRBJ2-7, with 11 bases identical to TRBD2. This CDR3 comprises 16 residues. In germline, CDR1 is MGHRA, CDR2 YSYEKL. The CDR3 loop reads CDRSRTLAGEGDEQYF. As DNA, the CDR3 is TGCGACAGGAGCCGGACACTAGCGGGAGAGGGAGACGAGCAGTACTTC.

To note about this clonotype: One end of the junction fails to match germline, which may point to a read error. V gene TRBV12-3 or TRBV12-4 combines with J gene TRBJ2-7; D may be TRBD1 (6 bases). The CDR3 contains 12 residues. DNA for the CDR3: TGTGCCAGCAACCGAGGACAGCATGAGCAGTATTTC. Translating it yields CASNRGQHEQYF.

The V call is TRBV6-1, the J call TRBJ2-1; TRBD2 is a possible D gene (5 bases). Trimming removed 4 bases from V and 9 bases from J, with 16 bases in between. This CDR3 is built from 14 residues. Germline-derived CDR1 and CDR2 are MNHNS and SASEGT. CDR3 bases: TGTGCCAGCAGTGGGACGGGGAAATTGGCTGAGCAGTTCTTC. Translating it yields CASSGTGKLAEQFF.

On this clonotype: The junction departs from germline at one end; a sequencing error may be responsible. The gene calls are TRBV4-1 and TRBJ2-5, with D perhaps matching TRBD1 (6 bases). This CDR3 contains 15 residues. CDR1 MGHRA and CDR2 YSYEKL come from the germline V gene. The chain's CDR3 is CASSQDPQGQETQYF. The DNA for the CDR3 is TGCGCCAGCAGCCAAGACCCGCAGGGGCAAGAGACACAGTACTTC.

About this clonotype: A much larger clone sits a single nucleotide away, making a read error possible. The chain joins TRBV15 to TRBJ2-6; D unresolved. This CDR3 contains 14 residues. CDR1 and CDR2 from the germline V gene are LNHNV and YYDKDF (reference sequence). Trimming removed 4 bases at V and 3 bases at J, with 7 bases between. The CDR3 protein is CATSMENGANVLTF. In DNA, the CDR3 is TGTGCCACCAGCATGGAGAATGGGGCCAACGTCCTGACTTTC.

A remark on this clonotype: The junction departs from the called germline gene at one end, perhaps through a read error. This sequence joins TRBV4-1 and TRBJ2-7; the D gene is possibly TRBD2 (6 bases). CDR1 MGHRA and CDR2 YSYEKL come from the germline V gene. This CDR3 region has 15 residues. The CDR3 DNA is TGCGCCAGCAGCCTTGGAGGGGTGAGGGACGACGAGCAGTGCTTC. Translation gives CASSLGGVRDDEQCF.

This rearrangement joins TRBV4-1 to TRBJ2-6; TRBD2 matches at 7 bases. The CDR3 spans 18 residues. In germline, CDR1 is MGHRA, CDR2 YSYEKL. The ends lost 4 bases at V and 0 bases at J; junction bases unmatched: 9. For the CDR3, the DNA is TGCGCCAGCAGCCTACTAGCGAGCAAAGGCTCTGGGGCCAACGTCCTGACTTTC. Translated, it gives CASSLLASKGSGANVLTF.

Concerning this clonotype itself: Being one base from a much bigger clone, this may be a read error. The rearrangement joins TRBV6-5 to TRBJ1-3; D is undetermined. V lost 3 bases and J 0 bases, leaving 9 bases between the germline ends. The germline CDR1 and CDR2 sequences are MNHEY and SVGAGI. This CDR3 region has 15 residues. CDR3 in DNA: TGTGCCAGCAGTTATTTGGGGAGCTCTGGAAACACCATATATTTT. Its protein product is CASSYLGSSGNTIYF.

On this clonotype: This CDR3 fails to terminate in the conserved phenylalanine or tryptophan, so it likely reflects a read error. The chain has TRBV12-3 or TRBV12-4 and TRBJ2-3; the match to TRBD1 covers 7 bases. The V and J ends lost 6 bases and 1 base, in that order; junction bases with no gene match: 4. This CDR3 spans 14 amino acids. In DNA form, the CDR3 reads TGTGCCAGCAGCCAGGGACAGCGCACAGATACGCAGTATCTT. It translates to CASSQGQRTDTQYL.

Regarding this clonotype: At one end the junction does not follow the germline gene, possibly because of a read error. This rearrangement joins TRBV4-1 to TRBJ2-2; TRBD1 aligns across 7 bases. The CDR3 totals 16 residues. CDR1 and CDR2 (germline): MGHRA, YSYEKL. The CDR3 reads CASSQKGQEIPGKLFF. The CDR3 bases are TGCGCCAGCAGCCAAAAAGGACAGGAGATCCCCGGGAAGCTGTTTTTT.

This clonotype was found once. The junction departs from the called germline gene at one end, perhaps through a read error. The chain is built from TRBV4-3 and TRBJ2-3, with 12 bases aligning to TRBD2. The CDR3 extends over 16 amino acids. Germline lookup yields CDR1 LGHNA and CDR2 YSLEER. The CDR3 spells CASIQDLAGGADTQYF. The DNA for the CDR3 is TGCGCCAGCATCCAAGATCTAGCGGGAGGGGCAGATACGCAGTATTTT.

In regard to this clonotype: Mismatch with germline at one junction end may stem from a read error. The chain carries TRBV10-1 and TRBJ1-1, with D possibly being TRBD1 (5 bases). Germline CDR1 WNHNN, CDR2 SYGVQD (reference sequence). The CDR3 consists of 12 residues. This CDR3 is CVSSGGKTEAYF. The CDR3 region has the DNA TGCGTCAGCAGCGGGGGGAAAACTGAAGCTTACTTT.

As regards this clonotype: Because it lacks the conserved phenylalanine or tryptophan at the end, this CDR3 is likely a read error. CDR3 bases: TGTGCCAGCAACCCCCAAGGGCAGTACAATGAACAGTTCCTC. It is translated as CASNPQGQYNEQFL. The gene calls are TRBV11-2 and TRBJ2-1; no definite D call. This CDR3 contains 14 residues. CDR1 is SGHAT, CDR2 FQNNGV, per germline.

Notes on this clonotype: The conserved final phenylalanine or tryptophan is absent from the CDR3, which likely points to a read error. V and J are TRBV29-1 and TRBJ2-3; 9 bases map to TRBD1. The CDR3 runs to 17 residues. Germline V gives CDR1 SQVTM, CDR2 ANQGSEA. As DNA, the CDR3 is TGCAGCTTACTCCCATATGTGACAGGGGGTGACACAGATACACAGTATGTT. This codes for CSLLPYVTGGDTDTQYV.

About this clonotype itself: The junction departs from the called germline gene at one end, perhaps through a read error. This chain connects TRBV12-3 or TRBV12-4 to TRBJ1-2; the D gene is possibly TRBD1 (5 bases). CDR3 length: 13 residues. The CDR3 protein is CASSTLPTGRAIF. CDR3 in DNA: TGTGCCAGCAGTACTCTGCCGACCGGCAGGGCCATCTTC.

As concerns this clonotype: Sequence at one end of the junction differs from germline and may be a read error. This sequence joins TRBV11-2 and TRBJ1-1; D is perhaps TRBD1 (6 bases). The CDR3 covers 15 residues. In germline, CDR1 is SGHAT, CDR2 FQNNGV. The chain's CDR3 is CASRSGGAGYTEAFF. The CDR3 nucleotides are TGTGCCAGCAGGTCGGGGGGGGCGGGGTACACTGAGGCTTTCTTT.

This clonotype occurred a few times. A much larger clone sits a single nucleotide away, making a read error possible. The chain links TRBV4-2 to TRBJ2-5; 8 bases match TRBD1. V was clipped by 2 bases and J by 5 bases; unmatched bases: 13. CDR3 length: 17 residues. CDR1 and CDR2 from the germline V gene are LGHNA and YNFKEQ. The CDR3 protein is CASSQIDRGQKGETQYF. The CDR3 nucleotides read TGTGCCAGCAGCCAAATAGACAGGGGACAAAAGGGGGAGACCCAGTACTTC.

In nucleotides, the CDR3 is TGCAGCGTGGCCGACAGATTACAAGAAATCCAGTACTTC. This translates into CSVADRLQEIQYF. J is TRBJ2-5 and V is TRBV29-1; a weak D match, TRBD1 (5 bases). Germline CDR1 reads SQVTM; CDR2 reads ANQGSEA. Trimming stripped 6 bases from V and 10 bases from J, with 21 bases between. The CDR3 sequence is 13 residues long.

The sample holds many counts of this clonotype. V gene TRBV5-6 combines with J gene TRBJ1-1; no definite D call. This CDR3 is 16 amino acids long. V gave up 3 bases and J gave up 0 bases, with 15 bases separating them. Germline V gives CDR1 SGHDT, CDR2 YYEEEE. CDR3 protein: CASSSMGRTMNTEAFF. In nucleotides, the CDR3 is TGTGCCAGCAGCTCAATGGGCCGGACCATGAACACTGAAGCTTTCTTT. The variable domain in full, with the rest retrieved from reference TRBV5-6 and TRBJ1-1, is DAGVTQSPTHLIKTRGQQVTLRCSPKSGHDTVSWYQQALGQGPQFIFQYYEEEERQRGNFPDRFSGHQFPNYSSELNVNALLLGDSALYLCASSSMGRTMNTEAFFGQGTRLTVV.

On this clonotype: A much larger clone differs by one base, so this may be a read error. The chain links TRBV5-1 to TRBJ1-1; D is undetermined. Germline V gene lookup returns CDR1 SGHRS and CDR2 YFSETQ. V shed 7 bases and J shed 3 bases, with 16 bases lying between them. This CDR3 has 14 residues. The CDR3, as DNA: TGCGCCAGCCGAACCCAGAGTAAGGACACTGAAGCTTTCTTT. It translates to CASRTQSKDTEAFF.

In regard to this clonotype: Given a much more abundant clone one base away, this may be a read error. The chain links TRBV30 to TRBJ2-7; D is undetermined. The V end lost 6 bases, the J end lost 8 bases, and 23 bases lay between the germline ends. Germline V gives CDR1 GTSNPN, CDR2 SVGIG (reference sequence). The CDR3 has 14 residues. The CDR3: CACSTGPINPQQYF. CDR3 nucleotide sequence: TGTGCCTGTTCTACCGGACCAATAAACCCTCAGCAGTACTTC.

This clonotype has just one count. A much larger clone sits a single nucleotide away, making a read error possible. The chain links TRBV6-2 or TRBV6-3 to TRBJ2-5; D ambiguous. The CDR3 is made up of 12 amino acids. The germline V gene has CDR1 MNHEY and CDR2 SVGEGT. The CDR3 DNA sequence: TGTGACAGCAGATCCCAACTTAAGACACAGTACTTC. Protein: CDSRSQLKTQYF.

This CDR3 is CASSGIVGLVETQYF. CDR3 nucleotides: TGTGCCAGCAGCGGCATAGTGGGATTGGTGGAGACCCAGTACTTC. The chain is built from TRBV12-3 or TRBV12-4 and TRBJ2-5; D uncertain. The ends were cut back, 6 bases at V and 5 bases at J, with 19 bases in the middle. The CDR3 contains 15 residues.

For this clonotype: At one boundary the junction diverges from the germline segment, which might be a read error. This rearrangement joins TRBV6-2 or TRBV6-3 to TRBJ2-2; D unresolved. From germline, CDR1 is MNHEY and CDR2 SVGEGT. This CDR3 is 13 amino acids long. CDR3 residues: CTSSPRDTGELFF. In nucleotides, the CDR3 is TGTACCAGCAGCCCGAGAGACACCGGGGAGCTGTTTTTT.

With respect to this clonotype: The missing conserved phenylalanine or tryptophan at the end of this CDR3 makes a read error likely. The chain combines TRBV4-2 with TRBJ2-3; 10 bases map to TRBD2. Germline assignment: CDR1 LGHNA and CDR2 YNFKEQ. This CDR3 has 17 residues. Trimming cost V 7 bases and J 2 bases; bases outside gene matches: 12. The CDR3: CASKRTSGATNTDTQYS. DNA for the CDR3: TGTGCCAGCAAAAGAACTAGCGGGGCGACAAACACAGATACGCAGTATTCT.